Reported below is one TCR beta chain. CDR1 is MNHEY, CDR2 SMNVEV, per germline (reference sequence). V was shortened by 4 bases and J by 3 bases, with 7 bases between the two germline ends. The CDR3 sequence is 13 residues long. Only in-frame clones appear in the TCRdb table, and some are missing; sequencing was by immunoSEQ multiplex PCR. The table includes over a million clones, around 95% detected once. These data belong to a study of shared clonotypes between healthy human individuals. The TCR comes from a man aged 25 to 40 in good health. The sample consisted of naive CD4+ T cells sorted from blood. Subset given: CD45RA+ positively selected. The chain uses TRBV27 and TRBJ2-1; the D is unclear. CDR3 DNA sequence: TGTGCCAGCAGTTACCGTGACTACAATGAGCAGTTCTTC. Its translation: CASSYRDYNEQFF.